A selection of T cell receptor beta chains follows, all from one sample in a study of cytomegalovirus exposure and HLA in healthy donors. The data were produced by immunoSEQ multiplex PCR, yet TCRdb's version contains in-frame clones alone and is incomplete. The sample consists of 130,000 to 150,000 clones, approximately 92% of them appearing once. The source material was PBMCs. The origin of the receptors is a woman younger than 30 in good health and CMV-seropositive. The CDR3 runs from the conserved cysteine through the conserved F or W. D genes are given only for firm matches. A clone size is listed for some rows: how often the clone was seen (once, few, many), or a class if it is expanded.

TRBJ1-1,TRBV7-3,.,.,CASSLTRNTEAFF,TGTGCCAGCAGCTTAACCAGAAACACTGAAGCTTTCTTT
TRBJ2-3,TRBV2,.,TRBD2,CASLAGERDTQYF,TGTGCCAGCTTAGCGGGGGAAAGAGATACGCAGTATTTT
TRBJ1-2,TRBV28,.,TRBD1,CASSTGTGAGYTF,TGTGCCAGCAGTACCGGGACAGGGGCCGGCTACACCTTC
TRBJ2-5,TRBV11-2,.,.,CASSLSHRYQETQYF,TGTGCCAGCAGCTTGAGCCACCGGTACCAAGAGACCCAGTACTTC
TRBJ1-2,TRBV20-1,.,.,CRAGGYTF,TGCAGGGCTGGCGGCTACACCTTC
TRBJ1-4,TRBV29-1,.,.,CSVAGAGEKLFF,TGCAGCGTTGCAGGGGCTGGAGAAAAACTGTTTTTT
TRBJ2-2,TRBV2,once,.,CASSEQNRDTGELFF,TGTGCCAGCAGTGAACAAAACAGGGACACCGGGGAGCTGTTTTTT
TRBJ2-7,TRBV19,.,.,CASSVISGNHEQYF,TGTGCCAGTAGTGTAATTTCAGGGAACCACGAGCAGTACTTC
TRBJ2-3,TRBV6-1,.,.,CASSELSGSTDTQYF,TGTGCCAGCAGTGAATTGAGCGGGTCCACAGATACGCAGTATTTT
TRBJ1-4,TRBV11-2,.,.,CASSLEEGLGEKLFF,TGTGCCAGCAGCTTAGAGGAGGGTTTGGGTGAAAAACTGTTTTTT
TRBJ1-5,TRBV7-3,.,TRBD1,CASSLDGQGSQPQHF,TGTGCCAGCAGCTTAGACGGACAGGGGAGTCAGCCCCAGCATTTT
TRBJ1-1,TRBV7-9,.,TRBD1,CASSLGVETGLWTEAFF,TGTGCCAGCAGCTTAGGAGTTGAGACAGGGCTGTGGACTGAAGCTTTCTTT
TRBJ2-7,TRBV7-2,.,.,CASSHSSSYEQYF,TGTGCCAGCAGCCACAGCAGCTCCTACGAGCAGTACTTC
TRBJ2-2,TRBV7-6,.,TRBD2,CASSLNPSGATGELFF,TGTGCCAGCAGCTTAAACCCTAGCGGGGCGACCGGGGAGCTGTTTTTT
TRBJ1-2,TRBV15,few,.,CATSRASGEGYTF,TGTGCCACCAGCAGAGCGTCAGGGGAAGGCTACACCTTC
TRBJ2-7,TRBV6-5,.,TRBD2,CASSPAGGGTYEQYF,TGTGCCAGCAGCCCTGCGGGGGGGGGAACCTACGAGCAGTACTTC
TRBJ2-3,TRBV7-3,.,.,CASSPSSGTDTQYF,TGTGCCAGCAGCCCAAGTAGCGGCACAGATACGCAGTATTTT
TRBJ2-7,TRBV29-1,.,.,CSVGTSPRYEQYF,TGCAGCGTTGGGACATCCCCCCGTTACGAGCAGTACTTC
TRBJ1-3,TRBV6-5,.,TRBD1,CASSRTGSGNTIYF,TGTGCCAGCAGTAGGACAGGCTCTGGAAACACCATATATTTT
TRBJ1-5,TRBV20-1,.,.,CSARIWEVQHF,TGCAGTGCTAGAATTTGGGAGGTCCAGCATTTT
TRBJ2-3,TRBV2,.,.,CASTGGPISTDTQYF,TGTGCCAGCACCGGGGGGCCCATTAGCACAGATACGCAGTATTTT
TRBJ1-6,TRBV6-1,.,.,CASSDSQGAYNSPLHF,TGTGCCAGCAGTGATTCACAGGGCGCCTATAATTCACCCCTCCACTTT
TRBJ1-2,TRBV2,many,TRBD1,CASRTGPSGGYTF,TGTGCCTCCCGGACAGGACCCTCGGGGGGCTACACCTTC
TRBJ1-2,TRBV29-1,.,.,CSVTRRLGDGYTF,TGCAGCGTGACTAGGCGCTTAGGGGATGGCTACACCTTC
TRBJ2-5,TRBV10-3,.,TRBD2,CAIKGTSGAQETQYF,TGTGCCATCAAAGGTACTAGCGGAGCACAAGAGACCCAGTACTTC
TRBJ2-5,TRBV4-2,once,TRBD2,CASSPRGSGGVEETQYF,TGTGCCAGCAGCCCAAGAGGCAGCGGGGGAGTGGAGGAGACCCAGTACTTC
TRBJ1-2,TRBV28,.,TRBD1,CASSLWRGQGEAIGGYTF,TGTGCCAGCAGTTTATGGAGGGGACAGGGTGAGGCTATAGGAGGCTACACCTTC
TRBJ1-2,TRBV29-1,.,TRBD1,CSVSITGVGYTF,TGCAGCGTTTCGATAACAGGGGTCGGCTACACCTTC
TRBJ2-7,TRBV19,.,TRBD1,CASSGRPTGGSYEQYF,TGTGCCAGTAGTGGCCGCCCGACAGGGGGCTCCTACGAGCAGTACTTC
TRBJ2-5,TRBV2,.,TRBD2,CASSEGTSGGQETQYF,TGTGCCAGCAGTGAAGGGACTAGCGGGGGTCAAGAGACCCAGTACTTC
TRBJ2-1,TRBV5-1,.,TRBD1,CASSPLGTGVNEQFF,TGCGCCAGCAGCCCCTTAGGGACAGGGGTCAATGAGCAGTTCTTC
TRBJ1-5,TRBV19,.,.,CASGPHQPQHF,TGTGCCAGTGGCCCTCACCAGCCCCAGCATTTT
TRBJ2-1,TRBV15,.,TRBD2,CATSRTGGEWGQFF,TGTGCCACCAGCAGAACGGGAGGGGAGTGGGGGCAGTTCTTC
TRBJ2-1,TRBV6-1,.,.,CASSGQGGAWDEQFF,TGTGCCAGCAGTGGCCAAGGCGGGGCTTGGGATGAGCAGTTCTTC
TRBJ2-5,TRBV2,.,TRBD2,CASSNTVGGGETQYF,TGTGCCAGCAGTAACACAGTGGGGGGAGGGGAGACCCAGTACTTC
TRBJ2-7,TRBV6-5,once,TRBD1,CASSPGQGIYEQYF,TGTGCCAGCTCTCCGGGACAGGGGATCTACGAGCAGTACTTC
TRBJ1-3,TRBV15,.,.,CATSRYRWDRQSSGNTIYF,TGTGCCACCAGCAGGTACCGGTGGGATCGACAGTCCTCTGGAAACACCATATATTTT
TRBJ2-7,TRBV6-6,.,.,CASSYAGEVHEQYF,TGTGCCAGCAGTTACGCGGGCGAAGTCCACGAGCAGTACTTC
TRBJ1-1,TRBV7-9,.,.,CASSLINTEAFF,TGTGCCAGCAGCTTAATAAACACTGAAGCTTTCTTT
TRBJ2-6,TRBV19,.,.,CASSTSQRVSGANVLTF,TGTGCCAGTAGTACTAGTCAGAGAGTTTCTGGGGCCAACGTCCTGACTTTC
TRBJ2-7,TRBV14,.,.,CASSHDLRGEQYF,TGTGCCAGCAGCCACGATCTCAGGGGCGAGCAGTACTTC
TRBJ2-6,TRBV27,once,.,CASSSSSGANVLTF,.
TRBJ2-1,TRBV7-2,.,TRBD2,CASSPRTSGGYNEQFF,TGTGCCAGCAGTCCTCGGACTAGCGGGGGGTACAATGAGCAGTTCTTC
TRBJ2-1,TRBV2,.,.,CASSEGGNEQFF,TGTGCCAGCAGTGAGGGGGGCAATGAGCAGTTCTTC
TRBJ1-2,TRBV7-8,.,.,CASSLGRGSSDYGYTF,TGTGCCAGCAGCTTAGGTAGGGGTAGCTCCGACTATGGCTACACCTTC
TRBJ1-1,TRBV2,.,.,CANFDRMNTEAFF,TGTGCCAACTTCGACAGGATGAACACTGAAGCTTTCTTT
TRBJ2-6,TRBV2,.,.,CASAGPPSGANVLTF,TGTGCCAGCGCGGGCCCGCCTTCTGGGGCCAACGTCCTGACTTTC
TRBJ2-3,TRBV5-4,.,.,CASSPLGGGRTDTQYF,TGTGCCAGCAGCCCCTTGGGGGGGGGCAGGACAGATACGCAGTATTTT
TRBJ1-2,TRBV4-3,.,TRBD1,CASSQLVTGGGYTF,TGCGCCAGCAGCCAATTGGTCACAGGGGGCGGCTACACCTTC
TRBJ2-7,TRBV6-1,.,.,CASSEYGQGSYEQYF,TGTGCCAGCAGTGAATATGGGCAGGGTTCCTACGAGCAGTACTTC